These 18 T cell receptor beta chains were sequenced from one sample in a study of T-cell reconstitution after alpha-beta-depleted transplantation in children. Construction of the TCRbeta library involved unique molecular identifiers. TCRdb reanalysed the PCR reads using MiXCR and keeps one entry per CDR3 protein. This table has almost 400,000 distinct CDR3 sequences, about a fifth appearing once. The sample here was PBMCs from the stem cell graft donor, taken from the stem cell graft. These receptors were collected from a human donor who donated a stem cell graft to a child with acute myeloid leukemia.

This clonotype was seen a handful of times. The CDR3 bases are TGTGCCAGCAGTTACCGGGGTCTCATGGATGAGCAGTTCTTC. Protein product: CASSYRGLMDEQFF. The chain links TRBV6-5 to TRBJ2-1, with a possible D match to TRBD2 (5 bases). CDR1 is MNHEY, CDR2 SVGAGI, per germline. Trimming stripped 2 bases from V and 8 bases from J, with 13 bases between. The CDR3 has 14 amino acids.

This clonotype has ten or more counts. This chain joins TRBV20-1 and TRBJ2-7; D is undetermined. The CDR3 has 15 amino acids. From germline, CDR1 is DFQATT and CDR2 SNEGSKA (reference sequence). Trimming took off 0 bases at V and 5 bases at J, with 17 bases between the two ends. The CDR3 sequence: CSARDRLGSLNEQYF. As DNA, the CDR3 is TGCAGTGCTAGAGATAGGTTGGGATCACTTAACGAGCAGTACTTC.

The chain couples TRBV6-5 to TRBJ2-3; no clear D gene. Germline V lookup: CDR1 MNHEY, CDR2 SVGAGI. Trimming took off 4 bases at V and 6 bases at J, with 11 bases between the two ends. This CDR3 comprises 13 residues. As DNA, the CDR3 is TGTGCCAGCAGTTTCCGGTCTCCCGATACGCAGTATTTT. It codes for CASSFRSPDTQYF.

Only a few counts were recorded for this clonotype. V gene TRBV6-5 combines with J gene TRBJ1-1, with D perhaps TRBD1 (6 bases). V lost 4 bases to trimming and J lost 1 base, with 13 bases between them. The length of the CDR3 is 15 residues. Germline-derived CDR1 and CDR2 are MNHEY and SVGAGI. The CDR3 nucleotides read TGTGCCAGCAGTTCCCAACTGGGACAGAACACTGAAGCTTTCTTT. Its protein product is CASSSQLGQNTEAFF.

This clonotype was detected only a few times. The V gene is TRBV7-9, the J gene TRBJ2-1, with a tentative D call TRBD2 (6 bases). This CDR3 region has 15 residues. V lost 3 bases, J lost 3 bases, and 12 bases lay in between. Germline V lookup: CDR1 SEHNR, CDR2 FQNEAQ (reference sequence). CDR3 amino acids: CASSFGGTNYNEQFF. The CDR3 bases are TGTGCCAGCAGCTTTGGGGGGACGAACTACAATGAGCAGTTCTTC.

The V and J genes are TRBV7-2 and TRBJ2-7; 11 nucleotides match TRBD2. J gave up 4 bases and V 6 bases, and 11 bases lay outside the gene matches. The CDR3 is made up of 16 amino acids. Germline-derived CDR1 and CDR2 are SGHTA and FQGNSA. The CDR3 region has the DNA TGTGCCAGCAGACCAACTAGCGGGAGAACCTTGTACGAGCAGTACTTC. Translating it yields CASRPTSGRTLYEQYF.

This clonotype was seen a handful of times. The chain recombines TRBV10-3 with TRBJ1-5, with unresolved D. Germline V gene data show CDR1 as ENHRY and CDR2 as SYGVKD. V was trimmed by 3 bases and J by 4 bases, leaving 10 bases between them. This CDR3 is built from 14 residues. The CDR3 sequence: CAISDGLSNQPQHF. CDR3 nucleotides: TGTGCCATCAGTGATGGGTTAAGTAATCAGCCCCAGCATTTT.

As regards this clonotype: A read error may produce the germline difference seen at one junction end. The CDR3 region has the DNA TGTGCCAGCAGTTACGGCGGGACACCTAAAGAAAAACTGTTTTTT. It encodes CASSYGGTPKEKLFF. The rearrangement uses TRBV6-2 or TRBV6-3 and TRBJ1-4; tentatively, D is TRBD1 (6 bases). CDR3 length: 15 residues. Germline V gene sequence: CDR1 MNHEY, CDR2 SVGEGT.

This clonotype was counted at least ten times. The genes are TRBV20-1 and TRBJ2-3, with 7 bases fitting TRBD2. The CDR3 is 14 amino acids. Trimming cost V 0 bases and J 5 bases; bases outside gene matches: 5. The germline V gene encodes CDR1 DFQATT and CDR2 SNEGSKA (reference sequence). CDR3 sequence (DNA): TGCAGTGCTAGAGAGCGGGAGCTCGGAGATACGCAGTATTTT. Translation gives CSARERELGDTQYF.

V gene TRBV12-3 or TRBV12-4 combines with J gene TRBJ2-3; unclear D gene. The V end was cut by 11 bases, the J end by 0 bases, with 15 bases between. The CDR3 covers 14 residues. The CDR3, as DNA: TGTGCCTCAAGTGGTATGCGGAGCACAGATACGCAGTATTTT. Translating gives CASSGMRSTDTQYF.

V and J are TRBV6-5 and TRBJ2-2; a weak D match, TRBD1 (6 bases). Germline V gives CDR1 MNHEY, CDR2 SVGAGI. Trimming shortened V by 4 bases and J by 1 base, and 19 bases separated the two germline ends. The CDR3 has 18 residues. The CDR3 bases are TGTGCCAGCAGTTCACCTCCCCGGAGAGGGGGGAACACCGGGGAGCTGTTTTTT. It translates to CASSSPPRRGGNTGELFF.

Regarding this clonotype: Given a much more abundant clone one base away, this may be a read error. The rearrangement links TRBV20-1 to TRBJ2-1; D unclear. Germline-derived CDR1 and CDR2 are DFQATT and SNEGSKA (reference sequence). The CDR3 sequence is 17 residues long. The CDR3 loop reads CCAREGRTTSSYNEQFF. The CDR3, as DNA: TGCTGTGCTAGGGAAGGACGGACGACCAGCTCCTACAATGAGCAGTTCTTC.

This chain links TRBV15 with TRBJ2-3; D call uncertain. This CDR3 is built from 14 residues. In germline, CDR1 is LNHNV, CDR2 YYDKDF (reference sequence). V shed 4 bases and J shed 0 bases, with 8 bases lying between them. CDR3 sequence (DNA): TGTGCCACCAGCACGTCCCTGAGCACAGATACGCAGTATTTT. Its protein is CATSTSLSTDTQYF. The whole variable domain, filled in from reference TRBV15 and TRBJ2-3, reads DAMVIQNPRYQVTQFGKPVTLSCSQTLNHNVMYWYQQKSSQAPKLLFHYYDKDFNNEADTPDNFQSRRPNTSFCFLDIRSPGLGDTAMYLCATSTSLSTDTQYFGPGTRLTVL.

The chain combines TRBV4-1 with TRBJ2-5; 7 bases are shared with TRBD2. CDR3 length equals 15 residues. Germline CDR1 is MGHRA and CDR2 is YSYEKL. V shed 0 bases and J 0 bases; nucleotides not matched to a gene: 1. In DNA, the CDR3 is TGCGCCAGCAGCCAAGACCTAGCGGACCAAGAGACCCAGTACTTC. Its translation: CASSQDLADQETQYF.

J is TRBJ2-2 and V is TRBV5-5; possibly TRBD1 or TRBD2 for D (6 bases each). The CDR3 spans 16 residues. In germline, CDR1 is SGHKS, CDR2 YYEKEE (reference sequence). The V and J ends lost 4 bases and 4 bases respectively, with 17 bases between them. CDR3 region: CASSAGGGIGTGELFF. CDR3 nucleotides: TGTGCCAGCAGCGCAGGAGGGGGGATCGGCACCGGGGAGCTGTTTTTT. The full variable domain, with the rest looked up from reference TRBV5-5 and TRBJ2-2, is DAGVTQSPTHLIKTRGQQVTLRCSPISGHKSVSWYQQVLGQGPQFIFQYYEKEERGRGNFPDRFSARQFPNYSSELNVNALLLGDSALYLCASSAGGGIGTGELFFGEGSRLTVL.

The gene calls are TRBV20-1 and TRBJ1-1; a weak D match, TRBD1 (6 bases). This CDR3 spans 13 amino acids. CDR1 and CDR2 from the germline V gene are DFQATT and SNEGSKA (reference sequence). V gave up 3 bases and J gave up 4 bases, with 12 bases separating them. CDR3 sequence (DNA): TGCAGTGCTAGCACGGGGGGCGGCACTGAAGCTTTCTTT. Translating gives CSASTGGGTEAFF.

This clonotype was found a few times. The CDR3 DNA is TGTGCCAGCAGCCCGGCGGGACAGGGGACCAATGAGCAGTTCTTC. Its translation is CASSPAGQGTNEQFF. V is TRBV4-2 and J is TRBJ2-1; 10 bases match TRBD1. The CDR3 loop spans 15 amino acids. J gave up 6 bases and V 4 bases, and 6 bases lay outside the gene matches. Germline V gene data show CDR1 as LGHNA and CDR2 as YNFKEQ.

This clonotype was seen more than once but under ten times. J is TRBJ2-1 and V is TRBV27; D remains unclear. The CDR3 extends over 15 amino acids. The germline gives CDR1 MNHEY, CDR2 SMNVEV (reference sequence). V lost 0 bases and J 2 bases, leaving 8 bases between the germline ends. CDR3 sequence: CASSLSASPYNEQFF. As DNA, the CDR3 is TGTGCCAGCAGTTTATCGGCTAGTCCCTACAATGAGCAGTTCTTC.